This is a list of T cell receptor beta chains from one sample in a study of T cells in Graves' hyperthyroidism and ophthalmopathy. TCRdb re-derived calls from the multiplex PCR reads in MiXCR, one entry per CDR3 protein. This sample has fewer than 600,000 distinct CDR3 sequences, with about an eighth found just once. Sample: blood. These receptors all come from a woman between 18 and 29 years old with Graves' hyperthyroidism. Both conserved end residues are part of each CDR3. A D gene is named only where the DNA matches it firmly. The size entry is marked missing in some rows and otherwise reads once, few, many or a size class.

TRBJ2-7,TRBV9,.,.,CASSQGGGPSYEQYF,TGTGCCAGCAGCCAGGGGGGGGGCCCATCCTACGAGCAGTACTTC
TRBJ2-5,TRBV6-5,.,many,CASSYSSARTQYF,TGTGCCAGCAGTTACTCTTCCGCGAGGACCCAGTACTTC
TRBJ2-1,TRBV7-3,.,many,CASSLAPGSGANEQFF,TGTGCCAGCAGTCTAGCCCCGGGCTCTGGGGCCAATGAGCAGTTCTTC
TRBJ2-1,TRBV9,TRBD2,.,CASTRTSGRSYNEQFF,TGTGCCAGCACCCGGACTAGCGGGAGATCCTACAATGAGCAGTTCTTC
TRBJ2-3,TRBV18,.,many,CASSPIGAGTDTQYF,TGTGCCAGCTCACCCATAGGGGCGGGCACAGATACGCAGTATTTT
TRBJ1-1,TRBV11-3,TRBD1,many,CASSLGQGRNTEAFF,TGTGCCAGCAGCCTGGGACAGGGTAGGAACACTGAAGCTTTCTTT
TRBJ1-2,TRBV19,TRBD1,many,CASSIAGQGVSNYGYTF,TGTGCCAGTAGTATAGCAGGACAGGGGGTTTCTAACTATGGCTACACCTTC
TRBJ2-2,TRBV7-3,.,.,CASSPGPGPYTGELFF,TGTGCCAGCAGCCCAGGACCAGGGCCCTACACCGGGGAGCTGTTTTTT
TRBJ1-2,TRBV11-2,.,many,CASSFRNSRGYTF,TGTGCCAGCAGCTTTCGTAACAGTCGGGGCTACACCTTC
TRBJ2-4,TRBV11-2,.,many,CASNNLGDGTKNIQYF,TGTGCCAGCAACAACCTTGGGGACGGCACCAAAAACATTCAGTACTTC
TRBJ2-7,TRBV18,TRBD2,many,CASSLGMGGSSNEQYF,TGTGCCAGCTCACTTGGTATGGGCGGGAGTAGCAACGAGCAGTACTTC
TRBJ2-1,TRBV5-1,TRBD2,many,CASSLEALAGDNEQFF,TGCGCCAGCAGCCTGGAGGCCCTAGCGGGTGACAATGAGCAGTTCTTC
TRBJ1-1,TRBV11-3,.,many,CASSFRNTEAFF,TGTGCCAGCAGCTTCCGGAACACTGAAGCTTTCTTT
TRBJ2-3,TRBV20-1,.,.,CSARTPLRDTQYF,TGCAGTGCGCGGACGCCCCTGAGAGATACGCAGTATTTT
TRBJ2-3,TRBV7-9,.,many,CASSLAESVIYDTQYF,TGTGCCAGCAGCTTAGCGGAATCAGTGATCTACGATACGCAGTATTTT
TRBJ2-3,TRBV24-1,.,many,CATSPASETSTDTQYF,TGTGCCACCTCCCCCGCTAGCGAGACTAGCACAGATACGCAGTATTTT
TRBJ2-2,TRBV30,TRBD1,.,CAWSLGTGYTGELFF,TGTGCCTGGAGCCTTGGGACAGGGTACACCGGGGAGCTGTTTTTT
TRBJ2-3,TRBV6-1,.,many,CASSYMGTLADTQYF,TGTGCCAGCAGTTATATGGGGACCTTAGCAGATACGCAGTATTTT
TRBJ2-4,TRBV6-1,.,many,CASSEHRDTLAKNIQYF,TGTGCCAGCAGTGAACACCGGGACACCCTCGCCAAAAACATTCAGTACTTC
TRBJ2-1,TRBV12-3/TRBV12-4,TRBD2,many,CASSFGSGRFYNEQFF,TGTGCCAGCAGTTTCGGTAGCGGGAGATTCTACAATGAGCAGTTCTTC
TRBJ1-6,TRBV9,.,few,CASSVAGPQNSPLHF,TGTGCCAGCAGCGTAGCCGGACCGCAGAATTCACCCCTCCACTTT
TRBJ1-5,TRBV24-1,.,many,CATSDLGPSNQPQHF,TGTGCCACCAGTGATTTGGGGCCGAGCAATCAGCCCCAGCATTTT
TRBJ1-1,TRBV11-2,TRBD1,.,CASSTYRGATNTEAFF,TGTGCCAGCAGCACCTACAGGGGGGCTACTAACACTGAAGCTTTCTTT
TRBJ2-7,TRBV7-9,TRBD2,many,CASSSSGSYNEQYF,TGTGCCAGCAGCTCTAGCGGGAGTTACAACGAGCAGTACTTC
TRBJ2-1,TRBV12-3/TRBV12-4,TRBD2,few,CASNSGKYNEQFF,TGTGCCAGCAACAGCGGGAAATACAATGAGCAGTTCTTC
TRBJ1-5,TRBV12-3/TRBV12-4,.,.,CASSVTFQHF,TGTGCCAGCAGCGTGACATTCCAGCATTTT
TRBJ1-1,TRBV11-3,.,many,CASSSPTPPVLDTEAFF,TGTGCCAGCAGCTCTCCGACACCACCAGTACTCGACACTGAAGCTTTCTTT
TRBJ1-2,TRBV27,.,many,CASSYLGHRGYTF,TGTGCCAGCAGTTATTTGGGACACAGGGGCTACACCTTC
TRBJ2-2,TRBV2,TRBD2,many,CASSEVSGRVGGELFF,TGTGCCAGCAGCGAGGTTAGCGGGAGGGTCGGCGGGGAGCTGTTTTTT
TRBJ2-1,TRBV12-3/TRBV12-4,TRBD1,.,CASSRPGQGVFEQFF,TGTGCCAGCAGCCGTCCGGGACAGGGGGTGTTTGAGCAGTTCTTC
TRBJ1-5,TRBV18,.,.,CASSPEQGTNQPQHF,TGTGCCAGCTCACCGGAGCAGGGGACCAATCAGCCCCAGCATTTT
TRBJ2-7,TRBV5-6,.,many,CASSLGSGTTYEQYF,TGTGCCAGCAGCTTAGGTTCCGGGACGACCTACGAGCAGTACTTC
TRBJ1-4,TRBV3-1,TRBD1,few,CASSRGQGRELFF,TGTGCCAGCAGCCGCGGACAGGGGAGAGAACTGTTTTTT